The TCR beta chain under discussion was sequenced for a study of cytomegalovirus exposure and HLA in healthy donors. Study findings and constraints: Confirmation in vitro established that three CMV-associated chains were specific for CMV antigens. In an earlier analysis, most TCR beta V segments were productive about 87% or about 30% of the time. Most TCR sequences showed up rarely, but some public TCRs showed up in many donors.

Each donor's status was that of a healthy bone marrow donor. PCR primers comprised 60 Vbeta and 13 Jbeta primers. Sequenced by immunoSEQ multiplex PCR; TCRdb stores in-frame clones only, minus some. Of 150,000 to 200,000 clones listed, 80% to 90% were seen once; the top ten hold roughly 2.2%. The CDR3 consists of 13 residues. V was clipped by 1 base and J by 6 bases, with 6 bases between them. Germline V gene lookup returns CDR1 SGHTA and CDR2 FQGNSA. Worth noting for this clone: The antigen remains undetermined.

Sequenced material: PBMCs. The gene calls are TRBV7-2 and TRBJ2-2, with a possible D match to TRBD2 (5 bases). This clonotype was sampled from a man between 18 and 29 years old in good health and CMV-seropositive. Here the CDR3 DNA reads TGTGCCAGCAGCTTAGTTAGCGCCGGGGAGCTGTTTTTT. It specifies CASSLVSAGELFF.